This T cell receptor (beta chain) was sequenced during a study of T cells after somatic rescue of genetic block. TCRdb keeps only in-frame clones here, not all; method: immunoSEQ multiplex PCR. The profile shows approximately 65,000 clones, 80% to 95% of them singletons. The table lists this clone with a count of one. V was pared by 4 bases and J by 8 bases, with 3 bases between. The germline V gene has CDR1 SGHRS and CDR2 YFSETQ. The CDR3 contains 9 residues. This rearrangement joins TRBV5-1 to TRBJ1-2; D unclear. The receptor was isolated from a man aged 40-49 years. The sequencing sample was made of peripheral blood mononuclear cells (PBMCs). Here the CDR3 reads CASSNGYTF. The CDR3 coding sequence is TGCGCCAGCAGCAACGGCTACACCTTC.